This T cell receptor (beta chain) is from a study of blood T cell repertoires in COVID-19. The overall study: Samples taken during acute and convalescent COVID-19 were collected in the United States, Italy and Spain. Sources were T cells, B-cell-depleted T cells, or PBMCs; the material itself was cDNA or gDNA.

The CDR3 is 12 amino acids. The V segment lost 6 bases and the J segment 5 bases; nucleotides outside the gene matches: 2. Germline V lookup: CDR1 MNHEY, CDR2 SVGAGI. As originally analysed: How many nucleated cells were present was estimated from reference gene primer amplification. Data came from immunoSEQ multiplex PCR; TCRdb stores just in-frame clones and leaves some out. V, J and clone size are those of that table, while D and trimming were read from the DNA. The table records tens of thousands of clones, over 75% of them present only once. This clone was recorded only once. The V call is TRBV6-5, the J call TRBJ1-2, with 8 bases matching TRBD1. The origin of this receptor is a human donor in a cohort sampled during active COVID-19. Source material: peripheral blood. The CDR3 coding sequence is TGTGCCAGCAGCCGACAGGGGTATGGCTACACCTTC. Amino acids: CASSRQGYGYTF.